Here is one T cell receptor (beta chain) with its context. The target antigen is unknown. Clones were sequenced by immunoSEQ multiplex PCR, and TCRdb holds only the in-frame ones, with some missing. The sample has about 120,000 clones, around 92% seen once. The data are from a study of T cell responses to AZD1222 COVID-19 vaccine. Study-wide points: The study sampled repertoires only after the peak T cell response. At study baseline, merely a handful of AZD1222 recipients were seropositive. A mostly white British donor set with more females was recruited, and clonal diversity was possibly underestimated.

Trimming at V came to 7 bases and at J to 7 bases, leaving 6 bases not matched to a gene. This CDR3 has 15 residues. Per the germline V gene, CDR1 is LNHDA and CDR2 is SQIVND (reference sequence). The clonotype was recovered from an adult who received the AZD1222 COVID-19 vaccine. The chain is built from TRBV19 and TRBJ2-1, with 14 bases that match TRBD2. This specimen was peripheral blood, taken 28 days after the second AZD1222 dose. This chain's CDR3 is CASTPGLAGANEQFF. CDR3 coding DNA: TGTGCCAGTACCCCGGGACTAGCGGGAGCAAATGAGCAGTTCTTC. Variable domain in full (rest from reference TRBV19 and TRBJ2-1): DGGITQSPKYLFRKEGQNVTLSCEQNLNHDAMYWYRQDPGQGLRLIYYSQIVNDFQKGDIAEGYSVSREKKESFPLTVTSAQKNPTAFYLCASTPGLAGANEQFFGPGTRLTVL.